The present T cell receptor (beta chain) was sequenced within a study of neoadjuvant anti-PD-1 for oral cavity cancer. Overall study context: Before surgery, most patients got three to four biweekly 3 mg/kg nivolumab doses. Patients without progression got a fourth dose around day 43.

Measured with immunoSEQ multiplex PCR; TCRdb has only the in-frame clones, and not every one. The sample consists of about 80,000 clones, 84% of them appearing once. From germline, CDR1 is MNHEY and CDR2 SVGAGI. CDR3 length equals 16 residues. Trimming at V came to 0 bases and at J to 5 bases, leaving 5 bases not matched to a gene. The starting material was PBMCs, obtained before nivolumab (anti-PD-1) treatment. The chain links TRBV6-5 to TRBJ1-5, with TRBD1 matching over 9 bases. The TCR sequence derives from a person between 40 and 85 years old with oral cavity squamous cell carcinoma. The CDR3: CASSYSGTGSHQPQHF. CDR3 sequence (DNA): TGTGCCAGCAGTTACTCAGGGACAGGGAGCCATCAGCCCCAGCATTTT.